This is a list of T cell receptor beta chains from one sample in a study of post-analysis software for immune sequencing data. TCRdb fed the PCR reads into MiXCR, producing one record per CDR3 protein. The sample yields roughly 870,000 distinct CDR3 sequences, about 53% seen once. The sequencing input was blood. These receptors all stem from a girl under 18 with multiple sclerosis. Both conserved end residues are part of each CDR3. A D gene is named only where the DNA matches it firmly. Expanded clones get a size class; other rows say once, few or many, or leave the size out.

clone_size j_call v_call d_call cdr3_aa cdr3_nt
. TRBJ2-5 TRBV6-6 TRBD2 CASSIAGEGETQYF TGTGCCAGCAGCATAGCGGGAGAAGGAGAGACCCAGTACTTC
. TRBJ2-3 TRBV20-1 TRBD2 CSAAPLAGVSDTQYF TGCAGTGCTGCCCCACTAGCGGGAGTTTCAGATACGCAGTATTTT
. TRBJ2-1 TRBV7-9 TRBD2 CASSFPTSGGNNEQFF TGTGCCAGCAGCTTTCCGACTAGCGGGGGCAACAATGAGCAGTTCTTC
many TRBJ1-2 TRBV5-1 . CASSLEGPNYGYTF TGCGCCAGCAGCTTAGAGGGACCTAACTATGGCTACACCTTC
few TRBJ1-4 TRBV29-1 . CSVDRGGRGEKLFF TGCAGCGTCGATCGAGGGGGGAGAGGTGAAAAACTGTTTTTT
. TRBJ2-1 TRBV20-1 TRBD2 CSAQLAGGRLNEQFF TGCAGTGCTCAACTAGCGGGAGGTCGCCTCAATGAGCAGTTCTTC
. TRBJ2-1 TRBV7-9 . CASSFSSMEGQYNEQFF TGTGCCAGCAGTTTTAGCAGTATGGAGGGCCAATACAATGAGCAGTTCTTC
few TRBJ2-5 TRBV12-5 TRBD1 CASGLGDRGPETQYF TGTGCTAGTGGTTTAGGGGACAGGGGGCCGGAGACCCAGTACTTC
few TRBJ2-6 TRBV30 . CAWSTNSGANVLTF TGTGCCTGGAGTACTAACTCTGGGGCCAACGTCCTGACTTTC
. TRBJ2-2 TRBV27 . CASSLLERPGELFF TGTGCCAGCAGTTTATTGGAAAGACCCGGGGAGCTGTTTTTT
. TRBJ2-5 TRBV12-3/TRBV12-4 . CASSPPPGTRRETQYF TGTGCCAGCAGTCCCCCACCGGGCACCCGACGAGAGACCCAGTACTTC
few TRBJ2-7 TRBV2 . CASTPKGEQYF TGTGCCAGCACCCCGAAGGGGGAGCAGTACTTC
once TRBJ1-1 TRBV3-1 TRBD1 CASSRTGGTASHTEAFF TGTGCTAGCAGCCGTACTGGCGGGACAGCCTCCCACACTGAAGCTTTCTTT
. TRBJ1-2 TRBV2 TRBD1 CASSEEGARGYTF TGTGCCAGCAGCGAGGAGGGGGCGCGGGGCTACACCTTC
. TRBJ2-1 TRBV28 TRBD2 CASSLSGRVRYEQFF TGTGCCAGCAGCCTAAGCGGGAGGGTTAGATATGAGCAGTTCTTC
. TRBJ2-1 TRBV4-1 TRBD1 CASSQFGQGHMSEQFF TGCGCCAGCAGCCAATTCGGACAGGGGCATATGTCTGAGCAGTTCTTC
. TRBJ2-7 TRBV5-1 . CASRSGTVSYEQYF TGCGCCAGCAGATCCGGGACCGTTTCCTACGAGCAGTACTTC
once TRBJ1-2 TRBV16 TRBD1 CASSQLGQDAYGYTF TGTGCCAGCAGCCAATTGGGACAGGATGCGTATGGCTACACCTTC
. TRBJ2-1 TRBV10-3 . CAIGVGSEQFF TGTGCCATCGGGGTGGGCAGTGAGCAGTTCTTC
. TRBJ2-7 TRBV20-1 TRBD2 CSAREGGLAGNEQYF TGCAGTGCACGAGAAGGGGGACTAGCGGGCAACGAGCAGTACTTC
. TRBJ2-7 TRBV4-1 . CASSQDEMRYEQYF TGCGCCAGCAGCCAAGATGAGATGAGGTACGAGCAGTACTTC
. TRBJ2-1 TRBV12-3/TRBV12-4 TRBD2 CASSSQGLAGGEFF TGTGCCAGCAGTTCCCAAGGACTAGCGGGGGGGGAGTTCTTC
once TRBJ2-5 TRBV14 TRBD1 CASSYQTGGLDETQYF TGTGCCAGCAGCTACCAGACAGGGGGCCTCGACGAGACCCAGTACTTC
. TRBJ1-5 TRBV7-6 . CASSLRPRDQPQHF TGTGCCAGCAGCTTAAGGCCCCGGGATCAGCCCCAGCATTTT
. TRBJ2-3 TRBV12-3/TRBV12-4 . CASSGAADTQYF TGTGCCAGCAGTGGGGCGGCAGATACGCAGTATTTT
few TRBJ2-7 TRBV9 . CASSVSSVLGVEQYF TGTGCCAGCAGCGTATCGAGCGTTTTGGGAGTAGAGCAGTACTTC
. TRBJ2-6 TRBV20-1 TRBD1 CSARLQGSSSGANVLTF TGCAGTGCTAGATTACAGGGGTCGAGCTCTGGGGCCAACGTCCTGACTTTC
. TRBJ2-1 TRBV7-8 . CASRSGVRGSYNEQFF TGTGCCAGCAGGTCCGGAGTCAGGGGCTCCTACAATGAGCAGTTCTTC
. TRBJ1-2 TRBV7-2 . CASSLGPRNYGYTF TGTGCCAGCAGCTTAGGACCGAGAAACTATGGCTACACCTTC
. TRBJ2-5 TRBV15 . CATSFTQETQYF TGTGCCACCAGCTTCACCCAAGAGACCCAGTACTTC
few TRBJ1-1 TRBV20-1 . CSARDLGAEAFF TGCAGTGCTAGAGATTTAGGGGCCGAAGCTTTCTTT
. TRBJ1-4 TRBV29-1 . CSVGTVATNEKLFF TGCAGCGTGGGGACCGTGGCAACTAATGAAAAACTGTTTTTT
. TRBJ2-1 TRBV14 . CASSRPGTLIYNEQFF TGTGCCAGCAGCCGCCCCGGGACACTGATCTACAATGAGCAGTTCTTC
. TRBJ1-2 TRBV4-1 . CASSRTEGSFYGYTF TGCGCCAGCAGCCGTACCGAAGGCAGCTTCTATGGCTACACCTTC
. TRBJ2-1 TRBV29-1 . CSVDASTHEQFF TGCAGCGTTGATGCGTCGACTCATGAGCAGTTCTTC
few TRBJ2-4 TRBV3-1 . CASSLRLGNNIQYF TGTGCCAGCAGCTTACGATTAGGAAACAACATTCAGTACTTC
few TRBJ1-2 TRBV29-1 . CSVRGGLGYTF TGCAGCGTCCGGGGGGGGCTTGGCTACACCTTC
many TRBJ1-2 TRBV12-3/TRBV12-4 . CASSLDVSNYGYTF TGTGCCAGCAGTCTGGACGTTTCTAACTATGGCTACACCTTC
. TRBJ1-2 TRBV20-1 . CSARDGAIPDYGYTF TGCAGTGCTAGAGATGGGGCCATTCCCGACTATGGCTACACCTTC
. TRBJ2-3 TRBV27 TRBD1 CASNLGPQGARDTQYF TGTGCCAGCAATTTGGGACCTCAGGGGGCGAGGGATACGCAGTATTTT
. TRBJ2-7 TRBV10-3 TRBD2 CAIRGTNSVHEQYF TGTGCCATCAGGGGGACTAACTCGGTCCACGAGCAGTACTTC
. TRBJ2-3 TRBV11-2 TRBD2 CASSLDPGTTTDTQYF TGTGCCAGCAGCTTAGATCCAGGGACTACCACAGATACGCAGTATTTT